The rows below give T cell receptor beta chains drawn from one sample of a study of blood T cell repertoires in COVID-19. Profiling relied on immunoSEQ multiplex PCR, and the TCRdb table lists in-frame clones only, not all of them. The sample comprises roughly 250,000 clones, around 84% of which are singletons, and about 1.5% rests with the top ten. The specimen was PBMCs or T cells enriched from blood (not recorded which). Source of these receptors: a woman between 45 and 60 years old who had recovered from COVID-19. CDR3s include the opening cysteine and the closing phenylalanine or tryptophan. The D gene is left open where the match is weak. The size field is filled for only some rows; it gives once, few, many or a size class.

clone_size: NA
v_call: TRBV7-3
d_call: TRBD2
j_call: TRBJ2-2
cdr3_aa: CASSSGTSGSNTGELFF
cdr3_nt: TGTGCCAGCAGCTCCGGGACTAGCGGGAGCAACACCGGGGAGCTGTTTTTT

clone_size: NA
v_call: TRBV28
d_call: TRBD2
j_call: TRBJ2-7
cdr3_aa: CASSRAGGAYEQYF
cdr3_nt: TGTGCCAGCAGCCGAGCGGGAGGAGCCTACGAGCAGTACTTC

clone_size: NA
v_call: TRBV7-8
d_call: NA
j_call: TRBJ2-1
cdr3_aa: CASSLGDSFYNEQFF
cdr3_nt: TGTGCCAGCAGCCTCGGGGACTCGTTCTACAATGAGCAGTTCTTC

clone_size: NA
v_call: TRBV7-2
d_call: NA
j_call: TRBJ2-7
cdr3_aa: CASSQSGEQYF
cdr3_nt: TGTGCCAGCAGCCAAAGCGGCGAGCAGTACTTC

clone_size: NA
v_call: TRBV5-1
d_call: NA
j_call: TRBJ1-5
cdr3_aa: CASSLAKDSSNQPQHF
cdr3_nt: TGCGCCAGCAGCTTGGCCAAGGACAGTAGCAATCAGCCCCAGCATTTT

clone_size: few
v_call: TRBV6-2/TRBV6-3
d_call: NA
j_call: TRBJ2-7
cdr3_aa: CASSDGLSSSYEQYF
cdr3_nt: TGTGCCAGCAGCGACGGACTATCTAGCTCCTACGAGCAGTACTTC

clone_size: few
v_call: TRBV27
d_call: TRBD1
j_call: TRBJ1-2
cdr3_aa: CASPQTRGAGGYGYTF
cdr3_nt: TGTGCCAGCCCTCAAACGAGGGGGGCAGGGGGCTATGGCTACACCTTC

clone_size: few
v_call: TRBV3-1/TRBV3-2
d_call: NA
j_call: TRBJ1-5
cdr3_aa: CASSPSRGGQPQHF
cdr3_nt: TGTGCCAGCAGCCCGAGCAGGGGCGGTCAGCCCCAGCATTTT

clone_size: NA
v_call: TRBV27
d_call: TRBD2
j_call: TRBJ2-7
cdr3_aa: CASSLSSGTSDYEQYF
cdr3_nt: TGTGCCAGCAGTTTATCCTCCGGGACTAGCGACTACGAGCAGTACTTC

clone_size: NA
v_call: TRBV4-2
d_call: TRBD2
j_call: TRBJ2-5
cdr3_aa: CASSQGSGGPETQYF
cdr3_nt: TGTGCCAGCAGCCAGGGCTCGGGGGGTCCGGAGACCCAGTACTTC

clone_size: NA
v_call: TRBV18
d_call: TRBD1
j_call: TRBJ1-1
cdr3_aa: CASSRGQGVYEAFF
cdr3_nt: TGTGCCAGCTCACGGGGACAGGGAGTCTATGAAGCTTTCTTT

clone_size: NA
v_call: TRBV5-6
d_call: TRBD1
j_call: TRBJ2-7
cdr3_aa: CASSLAGLDRGEQYF
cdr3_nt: TGTGCCAGCAGCCTCGCGGGCCTGGACAGGGGCGAGCAGTACTTC

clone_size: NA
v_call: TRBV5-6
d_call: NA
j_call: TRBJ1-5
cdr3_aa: CASSGGSVDQPQHF
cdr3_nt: TGTGCCAGCAGCGGGGGGTCGGTGGATCAGCCCCAGCATTTT

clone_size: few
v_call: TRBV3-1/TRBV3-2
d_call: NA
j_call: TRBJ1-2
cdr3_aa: CASSQSGLGDYGYTF
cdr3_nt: TGTGCCAGCAGCCAGTCAGGGTTGGGCGACTATGGCTACACCTTC

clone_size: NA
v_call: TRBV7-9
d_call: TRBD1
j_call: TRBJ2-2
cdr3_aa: CASSLDRGALFF
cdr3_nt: TGTGCCAGCAGCTTGGACAGGGGGGCCCTGTTTTTT

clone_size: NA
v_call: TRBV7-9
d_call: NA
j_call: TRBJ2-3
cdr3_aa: CASSPSGADTQYF
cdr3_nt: TGTGCCAGCAGCCCCTCAGGGGCAGATACGCAGTATTTT

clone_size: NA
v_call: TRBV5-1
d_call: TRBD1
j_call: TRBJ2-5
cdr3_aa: CASSVGDSQETQYF
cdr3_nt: TGCGCCAGCAGCGTCGGGGACAGCCAAGAGACCCAGTACTTC

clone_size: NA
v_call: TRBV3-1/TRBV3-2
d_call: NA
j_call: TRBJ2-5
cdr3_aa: CASGEETQYF
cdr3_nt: TGTGCCAGCGGGGAGGAGACCCAGTACTTC

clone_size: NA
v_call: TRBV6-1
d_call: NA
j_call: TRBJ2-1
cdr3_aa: CASSEGRANEQFF
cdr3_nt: TGTGCCAGCAGTGAAGGCAGGGCCAATGAGCAGTTCTTC

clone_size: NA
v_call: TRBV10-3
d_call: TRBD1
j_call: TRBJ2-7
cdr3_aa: CAISEWGTGGYEQYF
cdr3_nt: TGTGCCATCAGTGAGTGGGGGACAGGGGGCTACGAGCAGTACTTC

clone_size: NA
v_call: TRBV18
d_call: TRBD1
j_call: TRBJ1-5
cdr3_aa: CASSPGTGRSGQPQHF
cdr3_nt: TGTGCCAGCTCACCGGGGACAGGGAGAAGCGGTCAGCCCCAGCATTTT

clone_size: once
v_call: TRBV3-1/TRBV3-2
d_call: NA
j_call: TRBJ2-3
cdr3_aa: CATNTDTQYF
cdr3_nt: TGTGCCACCAACACAGATACGCAGTATTTT

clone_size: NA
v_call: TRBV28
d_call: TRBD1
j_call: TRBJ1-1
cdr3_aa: CASRIQGGNTEAFF
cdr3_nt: TGTGCCAGCAGAATCCAGGGGGGGAACACTGAAGCTTTCTTT

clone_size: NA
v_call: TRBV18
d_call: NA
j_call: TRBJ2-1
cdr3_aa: CASSPKILEPINEQFF
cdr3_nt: TGTGCCAGCTCACCCAAAATTCTAGAGCCGATCAATGAGCAGTTCTTC

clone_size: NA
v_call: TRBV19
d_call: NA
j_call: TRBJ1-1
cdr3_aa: CASTPLATGQRRTEAFF
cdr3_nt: TGTGCCAGTACCCCCCTAGCTACGGGCCAACGAAGGACTGAAGCTTTCTTT

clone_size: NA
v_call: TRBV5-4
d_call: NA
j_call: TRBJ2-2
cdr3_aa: CASSLARSNTGELFF
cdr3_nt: TGTGCCAGCAGCTTAGCGCGGAGCAACACCGGGGAGCTGTTTTTT

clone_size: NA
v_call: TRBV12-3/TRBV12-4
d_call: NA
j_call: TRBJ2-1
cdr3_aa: CASSLTTRQFF
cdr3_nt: TGTGCCAGCAGTTTAACTACACGCCAGTTCTTC

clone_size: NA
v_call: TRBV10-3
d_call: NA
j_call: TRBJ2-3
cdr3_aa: CAISAGESDTQYF
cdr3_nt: TGTGCCATCAGTGCGGGGGAATCAGATACGCAGTATTTT

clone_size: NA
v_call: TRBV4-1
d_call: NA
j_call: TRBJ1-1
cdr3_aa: CASSQEQELNTEAFF
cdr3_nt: TGCGCCAGCAGCCAAGAGCAGGAATTGAACACTGAAGCTTTCTTT

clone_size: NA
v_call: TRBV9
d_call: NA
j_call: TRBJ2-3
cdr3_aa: CASSSRVTGGGSDTQYF
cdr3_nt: TGTGCCAGCAGCTCGAGAGTGACGGGTGGGGGGTCAGATACGCAGTATTTT

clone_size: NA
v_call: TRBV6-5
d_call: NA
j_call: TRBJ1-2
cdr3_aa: CASRSRQSPNTF
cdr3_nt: TGTGCCAGCAGATCAAGACAAAGTCCGAACACCTTC

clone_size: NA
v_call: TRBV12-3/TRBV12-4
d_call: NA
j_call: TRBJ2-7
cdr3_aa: CASSSGRDYEQYF
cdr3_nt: TGTGCCAGCAGTTCCGGCAGGGACTACGAGCAGTACTTC

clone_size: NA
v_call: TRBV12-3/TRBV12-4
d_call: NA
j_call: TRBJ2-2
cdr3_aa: CASSRGNTGELFF
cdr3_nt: TGTGCCAGCAGTAGGGGGAACACCGGGGAGCTGTTTTTT